This T cell receptor beta chain originates from a study of shared clonotypes between healthy human individuals (dated by TCRdb to about 2020). General notes on the study: A few men and a couple of women, aged 18 to 49 years, made up the cohort. For each donor, three plates each were used for CD4 naive and CD4 memory, two plates were used for CD8 naive, and one plate was used for CD8 memory. To estimate repertoire size and how much clonotypes are shared between individuals, the study performed deep sequencing of blood TCR repertoires from about 5 healthy adults. Different laboratories and diverse techniques were used to prepare libraries and sequence TCR repertoires, to increase sequencing depth and limit assay-specific biases. Leukapheresis yielded between about 0.8 and 9.5 billion PBMCs per donor. The investigation overall reported the following: Even with the large sequencing depth, rarefaction of the sorted-subset datasets indicated that sequencing was incomplete. Compared with non-shared clonotypes, the clonotypes found in all four sorted-subset donors had higher generation probabilities. About 5% of naive CD4, 3.5% of naive CD8, roughly 2.4% of memory CD4, and about 0.4% of memory CD8 clonotypes were shared across four donors. The small number of donors limited the genetic and exposure-history diversity represented. Only blood was sampled, and tissue TCR repertoires likely differ from those in blood. Naive subsets generally had larger estimated clonotype richness than memory subsets did. Pairwise subsampling led to the expectation that sequencing depth would affect the degree of clonotype sharing among donors.

Using the deep immunoSEQ assay, TCR CDR3 regions were amplified from genomic DNA by multiplex PCR. Genomic DNA extracted from each cell subset was distributed evenly over all wells of several immunoSEQ 96-well plates, and each plate served as one replicate. For sorted subsets, approximately 190 ng genomic DNA, equal to about 30,000 T cell genomes, was loaded into each replicate PCR. The purified libraries were quantified using a Qubit 3.0 fluorometer, sized with a Bioanalyzer 2100, and then quantified again using the KAPA Library Quantification kit. Every immunoSEQ 96-well plate was sequenced on a separate single-read 150-cycle Illumina NextSeq 550 flow cell. The study's own analysis went as follows. Because the immunoSEQ output included only junctional sequences and no quality scores, the filtering could not be the same as the filtering used for full-length reads. Sequences were annotated with PyIR, a Python wrapper for IgBLAST v1.9, and V/J genes and CDR3 were assigned using IMGT germline references. Reads were removed for weak V/J assignments (E-value above 1e-6), missing CDR3, stop codons, out-of-frame junctions, or ambiguous translated residues. V3J clonotypes were defined as sequences sharing the same inferred V gene, J gene, and CDR3 amino acid sequence. To compute the percentage overlap between repertoires, the number of shared unique clonotypes was divided by the size of the smaller repertoire. Repertoire richness was assessed with RTK rarefaction, the Chao1 estimator, and Recon v2.1 estimates of unobserved clonotypes. OLGA was used to compute generation probabilities for all TCRbeta clonotypes that the gDNA method yielded from a handful of donors. What TCRdb holds here is the immuneACCESS table cut down to in-frame rearrangements. Part of the clones is not present; checked against another copy, under half of the missing clones reflect an unresolved V gene, and the others are unexplained. V, J and clone size are taken as reported in that table, and D and trimming were inferred from the DNA itself. Across this sample there are 2 million to 3 million clones, with approximately 94% seen only once. The leading ten clones occupy 0.35% to 0.45% of the sample.

Sequences SGDLS (CDR1) and YYNGEE (CDR2) are obtained from the germline V gene. V is cut back by 3 bases and J by 7 bases, with 9 bases in the junction unmatched. There are 15 amino acids in the CDR3, from cysteine to phenylalanine inclusive. Only the CDR3 region is kept as DNA, spanning 45 bases read in frame from base 1. About this clone: No antigen is known for it. No much larger clone is present one base from it, and per-base qualities are unavailable.

The donors were healthy, HIV-negative adults who had no recently reported acute infections or vaccinations. All donors were Caucasian adults living in Nashville, Tennessee, USA. Magnetic negative selection was used to enrich CD4+ T cells, after which naive cells were positively selected on CD45RA and the negative fraction became the memory subset. Blood was collected by leukapheresis, and PBMCs were isolated by Ficoll-Histopaque density gradient centrifugation and then cryopreserved in liquid nitrogen vapor phase. Analytical flow cytometry was used to check the purity and quantity of each magnetically sorted T cell population. Each sorted fraction had its genomic DNA isolated and then quantified by UV absorbance on a Nanodrop 2000c.

This TCR came from a man between 18 and 29 years old in good health. Some clones in this sample may be carry-over from other donors' samples. Sequencing used naive CD4+ T cells from PBMCs. The cell subset or site label corresponds to: CD45RA+ positively selected. Rearrangement joined TRBV9 to TRBJ1-4, with TRBD1 identical over 7 junction bases. In nucleotide form, the sequence is TGTGCCAGCAGCGCCTCCCAGGGGGGGGGTGAAAAACTGTTTTTT. This is translated as CASSASQGGGEKLFF. When the CDR3 is completed using the reference TRBV9 and TRBJ1-4 genes on either side, the full variable domain is DSGVTQTPKHLITATGQRVTLRCSPRSGDLSVYWYQQSLDQGLQFLIQYYNGEERAKGNILERFSAQQFPDLHSELNLSSLELGDSALYFCASSASQGGGEKLFFGSGTQLSVL.